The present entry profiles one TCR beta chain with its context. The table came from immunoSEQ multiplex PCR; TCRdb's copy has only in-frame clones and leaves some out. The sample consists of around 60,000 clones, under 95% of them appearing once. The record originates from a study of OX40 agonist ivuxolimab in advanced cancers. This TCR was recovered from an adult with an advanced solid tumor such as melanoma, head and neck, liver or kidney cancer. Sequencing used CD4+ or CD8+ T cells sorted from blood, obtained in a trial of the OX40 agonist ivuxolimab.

The CDR3 region has the DNA TGTGCCAGCAGCCCACACCGGGGGGGGTCATACAATGAGCAGTTCTTC. It yields the protein CASSPHRGGSYNEQFF. The chain employs TRBV28 and TRBJ2-1, with 8 bases lining up with TRBD2. Germline loops: CDR1 MDHEN, CDR2 SYDVKM. The V gene end was trimmed by 6 bases and the J gene end by 4 bases; junction bases not matched to a gene: 11. The CDR3 has 16 residues.